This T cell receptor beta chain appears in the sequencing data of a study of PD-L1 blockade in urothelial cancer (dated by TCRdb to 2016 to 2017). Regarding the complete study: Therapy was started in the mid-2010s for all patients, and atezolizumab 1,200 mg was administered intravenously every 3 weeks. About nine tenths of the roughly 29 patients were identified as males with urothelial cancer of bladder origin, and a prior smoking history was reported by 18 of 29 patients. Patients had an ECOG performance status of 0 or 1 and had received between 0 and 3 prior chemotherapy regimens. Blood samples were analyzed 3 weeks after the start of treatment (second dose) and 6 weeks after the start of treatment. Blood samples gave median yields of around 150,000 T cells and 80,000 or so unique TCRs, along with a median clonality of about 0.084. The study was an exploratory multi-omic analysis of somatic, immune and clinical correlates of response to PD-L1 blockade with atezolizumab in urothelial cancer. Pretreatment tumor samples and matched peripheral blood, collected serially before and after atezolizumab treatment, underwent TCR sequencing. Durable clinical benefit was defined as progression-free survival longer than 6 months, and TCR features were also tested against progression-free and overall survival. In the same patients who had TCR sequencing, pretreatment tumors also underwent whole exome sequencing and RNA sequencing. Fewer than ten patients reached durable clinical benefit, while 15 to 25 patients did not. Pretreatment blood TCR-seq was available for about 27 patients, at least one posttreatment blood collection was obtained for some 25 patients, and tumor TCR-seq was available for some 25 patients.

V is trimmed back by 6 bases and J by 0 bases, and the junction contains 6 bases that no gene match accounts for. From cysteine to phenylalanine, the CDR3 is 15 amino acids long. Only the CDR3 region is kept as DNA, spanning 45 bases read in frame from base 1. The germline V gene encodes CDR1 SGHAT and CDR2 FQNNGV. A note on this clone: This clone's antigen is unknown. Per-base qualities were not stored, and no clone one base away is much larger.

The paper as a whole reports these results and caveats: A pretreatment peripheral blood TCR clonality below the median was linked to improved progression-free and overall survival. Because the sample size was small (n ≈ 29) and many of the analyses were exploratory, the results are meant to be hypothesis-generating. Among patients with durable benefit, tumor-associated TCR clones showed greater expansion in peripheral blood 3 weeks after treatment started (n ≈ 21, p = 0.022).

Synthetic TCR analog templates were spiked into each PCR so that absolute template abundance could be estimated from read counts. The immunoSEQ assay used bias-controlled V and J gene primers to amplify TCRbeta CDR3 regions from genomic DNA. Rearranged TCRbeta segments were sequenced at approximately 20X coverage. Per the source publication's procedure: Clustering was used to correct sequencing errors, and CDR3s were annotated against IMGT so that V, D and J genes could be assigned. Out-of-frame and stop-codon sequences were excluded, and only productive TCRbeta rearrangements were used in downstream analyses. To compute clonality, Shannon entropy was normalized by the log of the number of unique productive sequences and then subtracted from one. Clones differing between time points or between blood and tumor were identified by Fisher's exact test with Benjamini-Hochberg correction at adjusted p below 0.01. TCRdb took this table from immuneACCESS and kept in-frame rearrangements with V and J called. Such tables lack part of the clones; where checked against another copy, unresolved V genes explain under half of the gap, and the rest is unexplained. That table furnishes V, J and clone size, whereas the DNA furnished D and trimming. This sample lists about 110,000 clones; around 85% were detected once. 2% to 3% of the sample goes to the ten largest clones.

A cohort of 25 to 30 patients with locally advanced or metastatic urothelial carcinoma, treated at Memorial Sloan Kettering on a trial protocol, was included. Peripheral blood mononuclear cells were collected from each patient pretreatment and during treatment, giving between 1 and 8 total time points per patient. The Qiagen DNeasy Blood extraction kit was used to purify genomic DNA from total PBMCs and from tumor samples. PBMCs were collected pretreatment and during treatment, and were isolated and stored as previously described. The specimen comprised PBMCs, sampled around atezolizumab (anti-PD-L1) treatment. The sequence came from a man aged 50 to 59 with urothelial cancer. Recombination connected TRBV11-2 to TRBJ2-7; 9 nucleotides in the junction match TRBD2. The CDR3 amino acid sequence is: CASSPSGVSSYEQYF. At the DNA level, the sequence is TGTGCCAGCAGTCCTAGCGGGGTAAGCTCCTACGAGCAGTACTTC.